What follows is one T cell receptor beta chain and its context. No antigen is known for it. Selected positively for CCR7 and CD45RO-negative, naive CD8 cells excluded terminally differentiated effector memory CD45RA+ cells. This sample is part of a study of shared clonotypes between healthy human individuals. Study context: Per donor, three plates held CD4 naive cells, three held CD4 memory, two held CD8 naive and one held CD8 memory. Points from the study as a whole: Genetic and exposure-history diversity was limited by the few donors.

Sequenced by immunoSEQ multiplex PCR; TCRdb stores in-frame clones only, minus some. The data hold 1.5 million to 2.5 million clones, with just under 95% observed a single time. Sequencing input: naive CD8+ T cells sorted from blood. The origin of this receptor is a man between 18 and 29 years old in good health.

The CDR3 bases are TGTGCCAGCAGCTTAGCTCCGGGATCATCCTACGAGCAGTACTTC. This codes for CASSLAPGSSYEQYF. The genes are TRBV7-2 and TRBJ2-7; TRBD2 might be the D (5 bases). The CDR3 runs 15 residues. Germline V gene sequence: CDR1 SGHTA, CDR2 FQGNSA. V was pared by 0 bases and J by 1 base, with 10 bases between. The full variable domain, rest sourced from reference TRBV7-2 and TRBJ2-7, is GAGVSQSPSNKVTEKGKDVELRCDPISGHTALYWYRQSLGQGLEFLIYFQGNSAPDKSGLPSDRFSAERTGGSVSTLTIQRTQQEDSAVYLCASSLAPGSSYEQYFGPGTRLTVT.